The TCR beta chain under discussion was sequenced for a study of blood T cell repertoires in COVID-19 (dated by TCRdb to 2018 to 2020). Study-wide context: Samples from collaborators originated in the United States, Italy and Spain and spanned both the acute and convalescent phases of COVID-19. The prospective study material was composed of cDNA or gDNA derived from T cells, B-cell-depleted T cells, or PBMCs. Deeply sampled blood TCRbeta repertoires from subjects exposed to, actively infected with, or recovered from COVID-19 were included in the dataset. The repertoires were released in a freely available public database meant as a resource for research on the immune response to SARS-CoV-2. The samples were drawn from the first 160 participants of the ongoing ImmuneRACE study and from 950 to 1,500 subjects provided by 6 global collaborators. The sample metadata nearly always contained a de-identified subject ID, COVID-19 status, age in years and sex. Where available, HLA class I and class II types were obtained from metadata supplied by the sample provider rather than from assay-based typing. Overall study results and their limits: Clinical and demographic metadata were provided uncurated, with the amount varying by source and participant.

About this clone itself: What antigen it recognizes has not been identified. Base qualities are not provided; no much larger clone lies one nucleotide away.

The immunoSEQ Assay, a bias-controlled multiplex PCR, was used to amplify TCRbeta CDR3 regions from genomic DNA. In the original analysis: Nucleated cell counts per sample were estimated from amplification of reference gene primers within the assay. To quantify the absolute abundance of each unique TCRbeta CDR3 rearrangement, sequence reads were collapsed and filtered. Productive Simpson clonality was computed per sample as the square root of Simpson's diversity index over productive rearrangements. TCRdb mirrors the immuneACCESS table, restricted to in-frame sequences. Some clones are absent from its copies; in checked studies, under half trace to an unresolved V gene, and the reason for the others is unknown. The V and J calls and clone size are taken from that table; D and trimming were inferred from the DNA. A total of hundreds of thousands of clones appear in this sample, approximately 89% of them only once. 4% of the sample is in the top ten clones.

The junction shows trimming of 2 bases on V and 8 bases on J, plus 8 bases between the germline ends. The CDR1 and CDR2 encoded by the germline V gene (reference sequence) are SGHNT and YYREEE. The CDR3 runs 12 amino acids, cysteine and phenylalanine included. Only the CDR3 part of the read is kept: 36 bases, read in frame from the first base. In the prospective study, participants were 18 to 89 years old, resided in 24 geographic areas of the United States, and were enrolled through a virtual design. In the prospective study, participants were assigned to cohorts based on the clinical history participants reported in a screening survey and a study questionnaire. In the prospective study, mobile phlebotomists collected whole blood, serum and a nasopharyngeal or oropharyngeal swab from each participant. Participants in the prospective study had the option to provide additional blood draws and questionnaires over a roughly two-month period. Blood samples from the prospective study were shipped frozen or at room temperature prior to DNA extraction.

Recombination joined TRBV5-4 with TRBJ2-4; TRBD2 could be the D gene, as 5 bases match. This TCR was sampled from a woman in her 30s with acute COVID-19. The sample consisted of PBMCs or T cells enriched from blood (not recorded which). The nucleotide sequence reads as follows: TGTGCCAGCAGCTTAAAGGAGGACATTCAGTACTTC. The resulting protein is CASSLKEDIQYF.